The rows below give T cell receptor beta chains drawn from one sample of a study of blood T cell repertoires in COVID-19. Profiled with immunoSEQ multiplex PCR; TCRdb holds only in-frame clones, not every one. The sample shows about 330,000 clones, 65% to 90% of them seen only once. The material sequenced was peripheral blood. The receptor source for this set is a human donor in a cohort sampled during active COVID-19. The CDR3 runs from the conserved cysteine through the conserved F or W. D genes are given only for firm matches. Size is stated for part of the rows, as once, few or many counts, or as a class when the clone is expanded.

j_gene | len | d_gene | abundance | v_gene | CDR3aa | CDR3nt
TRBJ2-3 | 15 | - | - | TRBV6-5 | CASIRQVASTDTQYF | TGTGCCAGCATCCGACAGGTAGCTAGCACAGATACGCAGTATTTT
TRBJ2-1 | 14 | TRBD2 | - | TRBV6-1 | CASSEGLAWTEQFF | TGTGCCAGCAGTGAGGGACTAGCTTGGACTGAGCAGTTCTTC
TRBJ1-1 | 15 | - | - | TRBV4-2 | CASSRKDRGMAEAFF | TGTGCCAGCAGCCGGAAGGACAGAGGTATGGCTGAAGCTTTCTTT
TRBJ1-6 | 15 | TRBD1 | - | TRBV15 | CATSRLGQYNSPLHF | TGTGCCACCAGCAGATTGGGACAGTATAATTCACCCCTCCACTTT
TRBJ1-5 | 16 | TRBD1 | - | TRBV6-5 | CASSWGDRYSNQPQHF | TGTGCCAGCAGTTGGGGGGACAGGTATAGCAATCAGCCCCAGCATTTT
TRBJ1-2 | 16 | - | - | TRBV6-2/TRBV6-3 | CASSSRARSRGFGYTF | TGTGCCAGCAGTTCACGAGCACGGTCGAGGGGGTTCGGCTACACCTTC
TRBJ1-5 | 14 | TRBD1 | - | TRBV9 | CASSSGGGNQPQHF | TGTGCCAGCAGCTCAGGGGGCGGCAATCAGCCCCAGCATTTT
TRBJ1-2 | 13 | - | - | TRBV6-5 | CASHPGGWGGYTF | TGTGCCAGTCATCCCGGGGGATGGGGTGGCTACACCTTC
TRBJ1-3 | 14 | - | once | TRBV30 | CAWGQTKGGNTIYF | TGTGCCTGGGGGCAGACCAAAGGTGGAAACACCATATATTTT
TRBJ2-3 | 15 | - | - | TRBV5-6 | CASTTGHRGPDTQYF | TGTGCCAGCACTACCGGCCACAGAGGGCCAGATACGCAGTATTTT
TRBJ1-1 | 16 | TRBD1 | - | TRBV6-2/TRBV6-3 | CASSYSSGGAYTEAFF | TGTGCCAGCAGTTACTCATCAGGGGGCGCGTACACTGAAGCTTTCTTT
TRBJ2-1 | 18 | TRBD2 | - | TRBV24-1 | CATSDPRRPSGGQGEQFF | TGTGCCACCAGTGACCCTAGACGACCTAGCGGGGGGCAGGGTGAGCAGTTCTTC
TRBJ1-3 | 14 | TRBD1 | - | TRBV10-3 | CAISAGQGQNTIYF | TGTGCCATCAGTGCGGGACAGGGCCAAAACACCATATATTTT
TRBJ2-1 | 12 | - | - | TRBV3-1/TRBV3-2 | CASSRTVNEQFF | TGTGCCAGCAGCCGGACAGTTAATGAGCAGTTCTTC
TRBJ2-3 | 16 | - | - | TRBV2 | CASTPGGSGFTDTQYF | TGTGCCAGCACCCCTGGAGGGTCGGGGTTCACAGATACGCAGTATTTT
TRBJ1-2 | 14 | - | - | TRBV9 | CASSVAPTENGYTF | TGTGCCAGCAGCGTAGCTCCTACCGAAAATGGCTACACCTTC
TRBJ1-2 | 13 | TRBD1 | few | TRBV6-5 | CASSTFGQDGYTF | TGTGCCAGCAGTACCTTTGGACAGGATGGCTACACCTTC
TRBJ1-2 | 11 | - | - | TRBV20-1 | CSSSWEYGYTF | TGCAGCTCGTCGTGGGAGTATGGCTACACCTTC
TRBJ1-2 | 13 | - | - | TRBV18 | CASSPGRGYGYTF | TGTGCCAGCTCACCGGGGCGGGGATATGGCTACACCTTC
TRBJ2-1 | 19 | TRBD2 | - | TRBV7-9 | CASSLASSGTSVGYNEQFF | TGTGCCAGCAGCTTAGCTTCTTCCGGGACTAGCGTGGGCTACAATGAGCAGTTCTTC
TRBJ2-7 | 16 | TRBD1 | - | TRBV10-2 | CASSDWDRVSVNEQYF | TGCGCCAGCAGTGATTGGGACAGGGTTTCTGTGAACGAGCAGTACTTC
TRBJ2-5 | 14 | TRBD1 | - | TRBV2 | CASGTGGFGETQYF | TGTGCCAGCGGGACAGGGGGCTTCGGAGAGACCCAGTACTTC
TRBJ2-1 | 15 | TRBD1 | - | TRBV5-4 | CASSGTGQGGNEQFF | TGTGCCAGCAGCGGAACGGGACAGGGTGGGAATGAGCAGTTCTTC
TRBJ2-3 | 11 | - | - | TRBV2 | CASFGVDTQYF | TGTGCCAGTTTCGGGGTTGATACGCAGTATTTT
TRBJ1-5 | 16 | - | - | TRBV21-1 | CASSKALETGNQPQHF | TGTGCCAGCAGCAAAGCGCTTGAGACAGGAAATCAGCCCCAGCATTTT
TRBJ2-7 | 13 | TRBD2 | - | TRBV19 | CASSFGTTYEQYF | TGTGCCAGTAGTTTCGGGACTACCTACGAGCAGTACTTC
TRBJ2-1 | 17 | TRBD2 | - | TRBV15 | CATRPGLAGGPNNEQFF | TGTGCCACTCGACCGGGACTAGCGGGGGGGCCCAACAATGAGCAGTTCTTC
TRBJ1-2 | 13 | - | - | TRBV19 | CASSLTRNYGYTF | TGTGCCAGTAGTTTAACAAGAAACTATGGCTACACCTTC
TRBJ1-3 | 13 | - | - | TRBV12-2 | CASRPRTVRTIYF | TGTGCAAGTCGCCCGCGGACAGTGCGCACCATATATTTT
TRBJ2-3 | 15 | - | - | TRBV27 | CASSFSSRGTDTQYF | TGTGCCAGCAGTTTCTCGTCTCGGGGCACAGATACGCAGTATTTT
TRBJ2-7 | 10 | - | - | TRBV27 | CALWGLEQYF | TGTGCCCTGTGGGGGCTTGAGCAGTACTTC
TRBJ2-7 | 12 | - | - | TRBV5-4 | CASSSDSYEQYF | TGTGCCAGCAGCTCCGACAGTTACGAGCAGTACTTC
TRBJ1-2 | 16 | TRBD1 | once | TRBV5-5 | CASSPPPGQGVFGYTF | TGTGCCAGCAGCCCACCTCCGGGACAGGGAGTGTTTGGCTACACCTTC
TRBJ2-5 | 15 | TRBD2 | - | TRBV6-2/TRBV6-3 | CASSLLIAGLETQYF | TGTGCCAGCAGCCTTTTGATAGCGGGGTTGGAGACCCAGTACTTC
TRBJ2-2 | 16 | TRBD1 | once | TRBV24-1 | CATSEPGTGWSGELFF | TGTGCCACCAGTGAACCCGGGACAGGGTGGTCCGGGGAGCTGTTTTTT
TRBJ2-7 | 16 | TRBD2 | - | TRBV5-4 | CASSPVPSGTSYEQYF | TGTGCCAGCAGCCCGGTCCCTAGCGGGACCTCCTACGAGCAGTACTTC
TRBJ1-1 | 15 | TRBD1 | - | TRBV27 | CASSQRTGLSTEAFF | TGTGCCAGCAGTCAACGGACAGGCTTATCCACTGAAGCTTTCTTT
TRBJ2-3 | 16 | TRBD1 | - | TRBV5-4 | CASSLSGAGGVDTQYF | TGTGCCAGCAGCTTGTCGGGGGCAGGGGGCGTGGATACGCAGTATTTT
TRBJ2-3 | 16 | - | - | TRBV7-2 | CASSLSLALRTDTQYF | TGTGCCAGCAGCTTATCACTAGCTTTGAGGACAGATACGCAGTATTTT
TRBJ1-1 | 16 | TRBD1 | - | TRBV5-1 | CASSPGGTGGNTEAFF | TGCGCCAGCAGCCCCGGGGGGACAGGAGGGAACACTGAAGCTTTCTTT
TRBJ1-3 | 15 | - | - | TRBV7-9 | CASSLPVTSGNTIYF | TGTGCCAGCAGTCTACCGGTCACCTCTGGAAACACCATATATTTT
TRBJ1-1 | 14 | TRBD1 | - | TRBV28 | CASSRQGARTEAFF | TGTGCCAGCAGCCGACAGGGGGCCAGAACTGAAGCTTTCTTT
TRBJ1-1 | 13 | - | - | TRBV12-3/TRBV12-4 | CASSLGGGTEAFF | TGTGCCAGCAGTTTAGGAGGAGGAACTGAAGCTTTCTTT
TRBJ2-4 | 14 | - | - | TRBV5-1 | CASSNPEGGNIQYF | TGCGCCAGCAGTAACCCGGAGGGAGGAAACATTCAGTACTTC
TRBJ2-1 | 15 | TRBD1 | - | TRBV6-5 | CASRPTDRALNEQFF | TGTGCCAGCAGACCCACGGACAGGGCCTTAAATGAGCAGTTCTTC
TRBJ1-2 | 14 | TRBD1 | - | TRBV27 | CASSRRDRVGGYTF | TGTGCCAGCAGTAGACGGGACAGGGTTGGTGGCTACACCTTC
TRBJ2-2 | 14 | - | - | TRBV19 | CASSIGTDTGELFF | TGTGCCAGTAGTATAGGGACAGACACCGGGGAGCTGTTTTTT
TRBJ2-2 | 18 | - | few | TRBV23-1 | CASSQRSPPVMNTGELFF | TGCGCCAGCAGTCAAAGGAGCCCGCCTGTCATGAACACCGGGGAGCTGTTTTTT
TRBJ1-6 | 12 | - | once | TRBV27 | CATRTGDSPLHF | TGTGCCACCCGGACTGGGGATTCACCCCTCCACTTT
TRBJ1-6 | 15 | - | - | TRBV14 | CASSIQGLVGSPLHF | TGTGCCAGCAGCATACAGGGTTTAGTAGGTTCACCCCTCCACTTT
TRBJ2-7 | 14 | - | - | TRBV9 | CASSVDYGSYEQYF | TGTGCCAGCAGCGTAGATTACGGCTCCTACGAGCAGTACTTC
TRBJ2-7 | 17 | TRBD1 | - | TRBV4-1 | CASSQDVSFTGDYEQYF | TGCGCCAGCAGCCAAGATGTCAGCTTTACAGGGGACTACGAGCAGTACTTC
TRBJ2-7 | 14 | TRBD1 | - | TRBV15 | CATSPGQGRHEQYF | TGTGCCACCAGCCCGGGACAGGGTCGTCACGAGCAGTACTTC
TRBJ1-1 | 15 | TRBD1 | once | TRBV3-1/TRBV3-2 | CASSQEGQIVTEAFF | TGTGCCAGCAGCCAAGAGGGACAGATTGTCACTGAAGCTTTCTTT
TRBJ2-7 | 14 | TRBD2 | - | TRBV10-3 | CAISGGLAGFEQYF | TGTGCCATCAGTGGGGGACTAGCGGGGTTCGAGCAGTACTTC
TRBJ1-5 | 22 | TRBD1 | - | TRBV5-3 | CARSLIHTEEQGGPHSNQPQHF | TGTGCCAGAAGCTTGATTCACACAGAAGAACAGGGGGGCCCTCATAGCAATCAGCCCCAGCATTTT
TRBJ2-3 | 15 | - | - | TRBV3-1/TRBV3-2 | CASSPRDSTTDTQYF | TGTGCCAGCAGCCCTCGGGACTCAACCACAGATACGCAGTATTTT
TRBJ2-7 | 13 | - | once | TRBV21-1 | CAKLPQGTYEQYF | TGTGCCAAACTACCCCAGGGGACCTACGAGCAGTACTTC
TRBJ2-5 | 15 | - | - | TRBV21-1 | CASSRFGGAKETQYF | TGTGCCAGCAGCAGATTCGGGGGGGCTAAAGAGACCCAGTACTTC